One and the same sample provided the 9 T cell receptor beta chains below, sequenced in a study of cytomegalovirus exposure and HLA in healthy donors. Assay used: immunoSEQ multiplex PCR; TCRdb lists only in-frame clones, some missing. The sample records 200,000 to 250,000 clones, 75% to 90% being singletons. Sequenced sample: PBMCs. All receptors derive from a woman aged 25 to 45 in good health and CMV-seropositive.

The chain couples TRBV7-6 to TRBJ2-4; 7 positions agree with TRBD2. Trimming removed 5 bases from V and 9 bases from J; junction bases left unmatched: 10. This CDR3 region has 14 residues. Germline lookup yields CDR1 SGHVS and CDR2 FNYEAQ. As DNA, the CDR3 is TGTGCCAGCAGCACACCGGGCGGGGGATCCATTCAGTACTTC. It codes for CASSTPGGGSIQYF. Full variable domain (rest looked up from reference TRBV7-6 and TRBJ2-4): GAGVSQSPRYKVTKRGQDVALRCDPISGHVSLYWYRQALGQGPEFLTYFNYEAQQDKSGLPNDRFSAERPEGSISTLTIQRTEQRDSAMYRCASSTPGGGSIQYFGAGTRLSVL.

The rearrangement joins TRBV27 to TRBJ1-1; 8 bases map to TRBD1. Trimming at V came to 10 bases and at J to 1 base, leaving 2 bases not matched to a gene. In germline, CDR1 is MNHEY, CDR2 SMNVEV (reference sequence). The CDR3 sequence is 12 residues long. CDR3: CATGTGNTEAFF. The DNA for the CDR3 is TGTGCCACCGGGACAGGGAACACTGAAGCTTTCTTT.

V usage is TRBV11-2 and J usage is TRBJ2-3, with unresolved D. CDR1 is SGHAT and CDR2 is FQNNGV in the germline V gene. The CDR3 is made up of 16 amino acids. V gave up 0 bases and J gave up 2 bases, with 12 bases separating them. CDR3 bases: TGTGCCAGCAGCTTAGATGCACGGGCAATCACAGATACGCAGTATTTT. Translated, it gives CASSLDARAITDTQYF.

The genes are TRBV2 and TRBJ1-2; the D is unclear. The CDR3 runs 15 residues. V lost 3 bases, J lost 3 bases, and 14 bases lay in between. Germline loops: CDR1 SNHLY, CDR2 FYNNEI. DNA for the CDR3: TGTGCCAGCAGTGACGGAAGGTATTTGGACTATGGCTACACCTTC. The encoded protein is CASSDGRYLDYGYTF.

The chain recombines TRBV27 with TRBJ2-3; TRBD2 matches 7 bases. J was trimmed by 4 bases and V by 2 bases; bases with no gene match: 15. CDR1 and CDR2 (germline): MNHEY, SMNVEV (reference sequence). The CDR3 spans 18 residues. The CDR3 DNA follows: TGTGCCAGCAGTTTAGGGGGAAGAGCGGGGTTTGGGGCAGATACGCAGTATTTT. Translating gives CASSLGGRAGFGADTQYF.

J is TRBJ1-5 and V is TRBV30; D gene uncertain. The V gene's germline CDR1 is GTSNPN and CDR2 SVGIG (reference sequence). The CDR3 is 14 residues long. V gave up 3 bases and J gave up 3 bases, with 12 bases separating them. Written as DNA, the CDR3 is TGTGCCTGGAGCCAAGGGATGGACAATCAGCCCCAGCATTTT. Protein sequence: CAWSQGMDNQPQHF.

This clone has just one count. CDR3 region: CAWSVPGFSEAGNTIYF. CDR3 sequence (DNA): TGTGCCTGGAGTGTACCGGGGTTCAGCGAGGCAGGAAACACCATATATTTT. This chain joins TRBV30 and TRBJ1-3; D gene uncertain. There are 17 residues in the CDR3. The V end was cut by 0 bases, the J end by 4 bases, with 19 bases between. CDR1 is GTSNPN, CDR2 SVGIG, per germline (reference sequence).

There are a few counts of this clone. J is TRBJ2-5 and V is TRBV5-1; D is unresolved. From germline, CDR1 is SGHRS and CDR2 YFSETQ. Trimming took off 9 bases at V and 7 bases at J, with 13 bases between the two ends. This CDR3 comprises 11 residues. The CDR3 DNA follows: TGCGCCATCCCGGTGAAGGGGACCCAGTACTTC. It is translated as CAIPVKGTQYF.

V usage is TRBV7-3 and J usage is TRBJ2-1; 9 bases agree with TRBD2. Per germline, CDR1 SGHTA and CDR2 FQGTGA. The CDR3 loop spans 15 amino acids. J was trimmed by 4 bases and V by 2 bases; bases with no gene match: 3. The chain's CDR3 is CASSLRLAEYNEQFF. The CDR3 DNA reads TGTGCCAGCAGCTTACGACTAGCGGAATACAATGAGCAGTTCTTC.